The entry that follows covers one TCR beta chain sequence. Per the germline V gene, CDR1 is SGHTA and CDR2 is FQGTGA. The CDR3 runs to 13 residues. Trimming pared 0 bases from V and 8 bases from J, leaving 10 bases between. The data stem from a study of cytomegalovirus exposure and HLA in healthy donors. The PCR contained 60 Vbeta and 13 Jbeta primers. The protocol was immunoSEQ multiplex PCR, while the TCRdb copy is restricted to in-frame clones and leaves out a portion. Of approximately 150,000 clones in the sample, roughly 65% were seen once. The sequence came from a man in his 60s in good health and CMV-seronegative. Input material: PBMCs. The V call is TRBV7-3, the J call TRBJ1-1; a weak D match, TRBD1 (6 bases). Here the CDR3 DNA reads TGTGCCAGCAGCTTAACCCACGACAGGGAAGCTTTCTTT. It encodes CASSLTHDREAFF.